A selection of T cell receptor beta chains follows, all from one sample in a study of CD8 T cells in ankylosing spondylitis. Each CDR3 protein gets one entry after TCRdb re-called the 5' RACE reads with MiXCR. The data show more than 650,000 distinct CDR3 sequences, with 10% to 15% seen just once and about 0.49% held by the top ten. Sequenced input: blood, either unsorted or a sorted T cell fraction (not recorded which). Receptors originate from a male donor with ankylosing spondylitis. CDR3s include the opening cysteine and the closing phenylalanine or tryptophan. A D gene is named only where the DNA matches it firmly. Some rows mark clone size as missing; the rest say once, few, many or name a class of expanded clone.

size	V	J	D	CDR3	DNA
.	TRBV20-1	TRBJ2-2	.	CSAKEDQRAGELFF	TGCAGTGCTAAGGAGGACCAGAGGGCCGGGGAGCTGTTTTTT
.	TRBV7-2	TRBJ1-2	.	CASTDRDVYGYTF	TGTGCCAGCACCGACCGGGACGTTTATGGCTACACCTTC
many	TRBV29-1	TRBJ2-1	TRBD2	CSVETSGYYNEQFF	TGCAGCGTCGAGACTAGCGGCTATTACAATGAGCAGTTCTTC
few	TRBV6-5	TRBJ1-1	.	CASSYRLTSEAFF	TGTGCCAGCAGTTACCGTCTTACTTCTGAAGCTTTCTTT
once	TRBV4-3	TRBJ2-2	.	CASSQEWQGFSDTGELFF	TGCGCCAGCAGCCAAGAGTGGCAGGGCTTTTCGGACACCGGGGAGCTGTTTTTT
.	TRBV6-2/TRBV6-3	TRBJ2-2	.	CASYSQARRSTGELFF	TGTGCCAGCTACTCCCAAGCGCGGAGAAGTACCGGGGAGCTGTTTTTT
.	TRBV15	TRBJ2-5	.	CATSRALRVGETQYF	TGTGCCACCAGCAGAGCGTTAAGGGTGGGGGAGACCCAGTACTTC
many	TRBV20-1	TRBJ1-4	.	CSARGGATNEKLFF	TGCAGTGCTAGAGGGGGAGCAACTAATGAAAAACTGTTTTTT
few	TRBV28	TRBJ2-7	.	CASSSVTAEQYF	TGTGCCAGCAGTTCGGTTACAGCCGAGCAGTACTTC
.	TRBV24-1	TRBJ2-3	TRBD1	CATSDPGGAADTQYF	TGTGCCACCAGTGACCCAGGGGGCGCGGCAGATACGCAGTATTTT
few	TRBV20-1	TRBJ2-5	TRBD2	CSARDPGGPGKTQYF	TGCAGTGCTAGAGATCCGGGAGGGCCGGGAAAGACCCAGTACTTC
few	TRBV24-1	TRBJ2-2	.	CATSDLGKTGELFF	TGTGCCACCAGTGATTTGGGCAAGACCGGGGAGCTGTTTTTT